The table lists the clone carrying this TCR beta chain with many counts. Its target is unknown. The lymph nodes were axillary draining lymph nodes from breast cancer patients. The sample belongs to a study of breast tumors, draining lymph nodes, adjacent tissues. Findings and limits, study-wide: Tumor and nontumor repertoires were significantly more similar in luminal-like than in basal-like breast cancer. Tumor T cell lymph node origin was a supported hypothesis, not proven. Tumors had less TCR diversity than lymph nodes, more than nontumor tissue.

TCRdb fed the multiplex PCR reads into MiXCR, producing one record per CDR3 protein. The data show around 300,000 distinct CDR3 sequences, 30% seen once. The sequence derives from a female donor with breast cancer. Some clones in this sample may be carry-over from other donors' samples. The sequencing sample was made of axillary lymph node tissue.

The DNA for the CDR3 is TGTGCCAGCAGCCCCCTAACTAGCGTCGGGATTCAGTACTTC. This sequence encodes CASSPLTSVGIQYF. This sequence joins TRBV7-8 and TRBJ2-4; 7 bases are a match to TRBD2. The germline V gene has CDR1 SGHVS and CDR2 FQNEAQ. The CDR3 consists of 14 residues. Trimming at V came to 5 bases and at J to 10 bases, leaving 11 bases not matched to a gene.